Detailed here is one TCR beta chain. Its antigen is as yet unknown. It was with a sample-barcoded 5' primer and a J-beta primer mix that a second PCR of roughly 7 to 12 cycles was run. All samples gave at least 2.5 million CDR3-containing paired-end reads. TCRdb ran MiXCR on the 5' RACE reads and lists one entry per CDR3 protein. Of 1.5 million to 2 million distinct CDR3 sequences listed, about 39% were seen once; the top ten hold approximately 22%. The data originate from a study of blood T cells in healthy people across ages. Study background: Template switching caught about one barcoded beta molecule for each two T cells.

Study-level results: Strong correlation was found linking TCR beta diversity to naive T cell percentage.

This sequence originates from a human donor in good health. The specimen sequenced was blood.

This CDR3 reads CAISRTSAYNEQFF. For the CDR3, the DNA is TGTGCCATTAGTCGGACTAGCGCTTACAATGAGCAGTTCTTC. This chain uses TRBV24-1 with TRBJ2-1; 9 bases fit TRBD2. The CDR3 has 14 residues. Germline assignment: CDR1 KGHDR and CDR2 SFDVKD. V was clipped by 11 bases and J by 4 bases; unmatched bases: 8.